These T cell receptor beta chains were read from a single sample in a study of control samples from healthy donors and cancer patients. Libraries were prepared by immunoSEQ multiplex PCR; TCRdb keeps only in-frame clonotypes and omits some of them. The sample has some 45,000 clones; around four fifths are singletons. Input material: blood. The receptors come from a man aged 60 to 69 in good health. CDR3s include the opening cysteine and the closing phenylalanine or tryptophan. A D gene is named only where the DNA matches it firmly. Size tells how often a clone was seen (once, few, many) or the class of an expanded clone, and some rows leave it out.

TRBJ1-1	.	TRBV28	TRBD1	CASSATGGARTEAFF	TGTGCCAGCAGCGCGACAGGGGGCGCAAGGACTGAAGCTTTCTTT
TRBJ2-2	.	TRBV5-1	.	CASSLVPTGELFF	TGCGCCAGCAGCCTGGTCCCCACCGGGGAGCTGTTTTTT
TRBJ2-5	.	TRBV7-8	.	CASSPEQTRDTSKETQYF	TGTGCCAGCAGTCCAGAACAAACACGGGACACCTCTAAGGAGACCCAGTACTTC
TRBJ1-1	.	TRBV10-2	.	CASSRDTYTEAFF	TGCGCCAGCAGCCGGGACACATACACTGAAGCTTTCTTT
TRBJ2-7	.	TRBV21-1	.	CASIGRGQESYEQYF	TGTGCCAGCATCGGAAGAGGACAGGAGTCCTACGAGCAGTACTTC
TRBJ1-4	once	TRBV15	.	CATSRMGIGEEEKLFF	TGTGCCACCAGCAGAATGGGGATTGGGGAGGAGGAAAAACTGTTTTTT
TRBJ2-3	.	TRBV4-3	.	CASSQGKQDNIISSTDTQYF	TGCGCCAGCAGCCAAGGGAAACAGGACAACATTATCTCTAGCACAGATACGCAGTATTTT
TRBJ1-5	few	TRBV5-1	TRBD1	CASSPGTGEQPQHF	TGCGCCAGCAGCCCTGGGACAGGGGAGCAGCCCCAGCATTTT
TRBJ2-7	.	TRBV5-6	.	CASSSSGSLFQYF	TGTGCCAGCAGCTCGTCCGGGAGCCTCTTTCAGTACTTC
TRBJ1-1	.	TRBV15	.	CATSRVRRGEAFF	TGTGCCACCAGCAGAGTACGTAGGGGGGAAGCTTTCTTT
TRBJ2-7	medium-sized	TRBV6-6	TRBD2	CASSYIAGREYF	TGTGCCAGCAGTTACATCGCAGGGAGGGAGTACTTC
TRBJ2-7	.	TRBV27	.	CASQRRGDFYEQYF	TGTGCCAGCCAACGAAGGGGGGATTTCTACGAGCAGTACTTC
TRBJ2-3	.	TRBV27	.	CASSLNRAGTDTQYF	TGTGCCAGCAGTTTAAACAGGGCGGGGACAGATACGCAGTATTTT
TRBJ1-2	.	TRBV6-2/TRBV6-3	.	CASSYQNYGYTF	TGTGCCAGCAGTTACCAGAACTATGGCTACACCTTC
TRBJ1-1	.	TRBV5-4	.	CASSSTAGAAFF	TGTGCCAGCAGCTCGACCGCGGGGGCCGCTTTCTTT
TRBJ1-5	.	TRBV7-8	TRBD1	CASSPDRVSNQPQHF	TGTGCCAGCAGCCCTGACAGGGTTAGCAATCAGCCCCAGCATTTT
TRBJ2-2	once	TRBV6-5	.	CASSYSTEMSGELFF	TGTGCCAGCAGTTACTCGACGGAGATGTCCGGGGAGCTGTTTTTT
TRBJ1-5	.	TRBV6-6	.	CASSSERGYSNQPQHF	TGTGCCAGCAGCTCCGAAAGAGGGTATAGCAATCAGCCCCAGCATTTT
TRBJ1-1	few	TRBV28	.	CASSLAGSSTEAFF	TGTGCCAGCAGTTTAGCAGGGTCGAGCACTGAAGCTTTCTTT
TRBJ2-5	.	TRBV4-1	TRBD2	CASSVGVASGQETQYF	TGCGCCAGCAGCGTAGGGGTGGCTAGCGGGCAAGAGACCCAGTACTTC
TRBJ2-3	.	TRBV28	.	CASRDWADSTDTQYF	TGTGCCAGCAGGGATTGGGCGGATAGCACAGATACGCAGTATTTT
TRBJ2-3	few	TRBV19	.	CASGYRGGLDTQYF	TGTGCCAGTGGATACAGGGGGGGCCTGGATACGCAGTATTTT
TRBJ1-2	once	TRBV18	TRBD1	CASSPRQGQGSNYGYTF	TGTGCCAGCTCACCGCGACAGGGGCAGGGATCTAACTATGGCTACACCTTC
TRBJ2-7	.	TRBV28	.	CASSLSALGQYF	TGTGCCAGCAGTTTATCGGCTTTGGGGCAGTACTTC
TRBJ2-3	few	TRBV9	TRBD1	CASSESGTGPDTQYF	TGTGCCAGCAGCGAATCCGGGACAGGGCCAGATACGCAGTATTTT
TRBJ1-1	.	TRBV6-1	.	CASTQGGSSFQAFF	TGTGCCAGCACCCAGGGCGGGAGTTCGTTTCAAGCTTTCTTT
TRBJ2-3	.	TRBV30	.	CAWSVYFTDTQYF	TGTGCCTGGAGTGTATACTTCACAGATACGCAGTATTTT
TRBJ1-5	.	TRBV2	.	CASSPGRNQPQHF	TGTGCCAGCAGTCCGGGTAGGAATCAGCCCCAGCATTTT
TRBJ1-6	.	TRBV19	.	CASSPDRMRSPLHF	TGTGCCAGTAGTCCCGACAGGATGAGGTCACCCCTCCACTTT
TRBJ2-7	.	TRBV3-1/TRBV3-2	.	CASSFLGGEQYF	TGTGCCAGCAGTTTCCTAGGGGGCGAGCAGTACTTC
TRBJ1-1	once	TRBV18	.	CASSTVNTEAFF	TGTGCCAGCTCGACCGTGAACACTGAAGCTTTCTTT
TRBJ2-7	.	TRBV10-3	.	CAISESIIDPGLSYEQYF	TGTGCCATCAGTGAGTCGATTATTGACCCAGGGCTTTCCTACGAGCAGTACTTC
TRBJ2-5	.	TRBV4-1	TRBD2	CASSQGGGRVQETQYF	TGCGCCAGCAGCCAAGGGGGCGGGAGGGTCCAAGAGACCCAGTACTTC
TRBJ2-7	.	TRBV5-8	TRBD1	CASSRTGGRREQYF	TGTGCCAGCAGCCGAACAGGGGGGAGGCGCGAGCAGTACTTC
TRBJ2-5	.	TRBV7-2	.	CASSLGAKETQYF	TGTGCCAGCAGCTTGGGGGCCAAAGAGACCCAGTACTTC
TRBJ2-1	.	TRBV6-5	TRBD1	CASNNRGQGNNEQFF	TGTGCCAGCAACAACAGGGGACAGGGCAACAATGAGCAGTTCTTC
TRBJ1-2	.	TRBV3-1/TRBV3-2	TRBD1	CASTSRGQGYGYTF	TGTGCCAGCACCTCACGAGGACAGGGCTATGGCTACACCTTC
TRBJ2-3	.	TRBV19	.	CASQGGGEDTQYF	TGTGCCTCGCAGGGGGGGGGTGAAGATACGCAGTATTTT
TRBJ2-7	.	TRBV5-5	.	CASSLISGDRAYEQYF	TGTGCCAGCAGCTTGATTAGCGGGGACAGGGCCTACGAGCAGTACTTC
TRBJ2-3	.	TRBV19	.	CASSIGAGAATDTQYF	TGTGCCAGTAGTATAGGGGCGGGGGCCGCCACAGATACGCAGTATTTT
TRBJ2-7	.	TRBV28	.	CASSITLAAYYEQYF	TGTGCCAGCAGTATAACCTTGGCAGCCTACTACGAGCAGTACTTC
TRBJ2-7	.	TRBV29-1	.	CSVEGGAAYEQYF	TGCAGCGTTGAAGGAGGCGCGGCCTACGAGCAGTACTTC
TRBJ1-2	.	TRBV2	.	CASSESPIYGYTF	TGTGCCAGCAGTGAAAGTCCGATCTATGGCTACACCTTC
TRBJ1-1	.	TRBV7-9	.	CASLGGDTEAFF	TGTGCCAGCTTAGGGGGTGACACTGAAGCTTTCTTT
TRBJ2-1	few	TRBV9	.	CASSASGANYNEQFF	TGTGCCAGCAGCGCCTCGGGGGCCAATTACAATGAGCAGTTCTTC
TRBJ2-3	.	TRBV7-2	.	CASSLSGESDTQYF	TGTGCCAGCAGCTTGTCGGGGGAGTCAGATACGCAGTATTTT
TRBJ2-1	.	TRBV12-3/TRBV12-4	TRBD2	CASNIGEGRQFF	TGTGCCAGCAACATAGGGGAGGGACGGCAGTTCTTC
TRBJ2-4	.	TRBV18	TRBD2	CASSPQNGRGDKNIQYF	TGTGCCAGCTCCCCCCAAAACGGTCGGGGGGACAAAAACATTCAGTACTTC
TRBJ2-3	.	TRBV7-6	TRBD2	CASSFSRGGDTQYF	TGTGCCAGCAGCTTTTCGCGCGGGGGAGATACGCAGTATTTT
TRBJ1-2	.	TRBV4-3	TRBD1	CASSQMDRENYGYTF	TGCGCCAGCAGCCAAATGGACAGGGAAAACTATGGCTACACCTTC
TRBJ2-5	.	TRBV5-1	.	CASSLVAAPRETQYF	TGCGCCAGCAGCTTGGTCGCGGCCCCCCGGGAGACCCAGTACTTC
TRBJ2-5	few	TRBV5-5	TRBD2	CASSPTSGGSQETQYF	TGTGCCAGCAGCCCGACTAGCGGGGGGTCCCAAGAGACCCAGTACTTC
TRBJ1-3	.	TRBV12-3/TRBV12-4	.	CASSLNGGNTIYF	TGTGCCAGCAGTTTAAACGGAGGAAACACCATATATTTT